Following are 23 T cell receptor beta chains from one sample sequenced in a study of CD8+CD57+ T cells in acquired aplastic anemia. By flow cytometry, patients selected for sequencing had shown an expansion of CD8+CD57+ cells. Genomic DNA was employed as the template in profiling TCR beta VDJ and CDR3. TCRdb reprocessed the reads via MiXCR and lists one record per CDR3 protein. The sample carries roughly 61,000 distinct CDR3 sequences, approximately 50% recorded once. Sequenced material: sorted CD4+, CD8+, or CD8+CD57+ T cells (not recorded which) from PBMCs. These receptors were collected from a human donor with aplastic anemia.

This clonotype was seen at least ten times. This chain joins TRBV7-2 and TRBJ1-1; 9 bases map to TRBD1. The CDR3 contains 15 residues. V gave up 6 bases and J gave up 5 bases; unmatched junction bases: 10. Germline assignment: CDR1 SGHTA and CDR2 FQGNSA. This CDR3 reads CASRSGTGLRTEAFF. The CDR3 DNA sequence: TGTGCCAGCAGGTCCGGGACAGGGCTGCGAACTGAAGCTTTCTTT.

The chain couples TRBV6-1 to TRBJ1-5, with a possible D match to TRBD1 (6 bases). Germline V CDR1 and CDR2: MNHNS, SASEGT. The V end lost 4 bases, the J end lost 1 base, and 11 bases lay between the germline ends. This CDR3 comprises 15 residues. The CDR3 reads CASSVMTGSNQPQHF. The CDR3 DNA reads as TGTGCCAGCAGTGTCATGACAGGAAGCAATCAGCCCCAGCATTTT.

V gene TRBV2 combines with J gene TRBJ2-1; 15 bases agree with TRBD2. Germline V gene data show CDR1 as SNHLY and CDR2 as FYNNEI. The V segment lost 7 bases and the J segment 1 base; nucleotides outside the gene matches: 2. This CDR3 comprises 16 residues. The CDR3 region is CASKGLAGGSYNEQFF. In nucleotides, the CDR3 is TGTGCCAGCAAGGGACTAGCGGGAGGTTCCTACAATGAGCAGTTCTTC. Combining the CDR3 with reference TRBV2 and TRBJ2-1 gives the whole variable domain EPEVTQTPSHQVTQMGQEVILRCVPISNHLYFYWYRQILGQKVEFLVSFYNNEISEKSEIFDDQFSVERPDGSNFTLKIRSTKLEDSAMYFCASKGLAGGSYNEQFFGPGTRLTVL.

This clonotype was counted at least ten times. The chain combines TRBV6-5 with TRBJ2-3, with 13 bases aligning to TRBD2. The V and J ends lost 2 bases and 4 bases, in that order; junction bases with no gene match: 0. Germline CDR1 reads MNHEY; CDR2 reads SVGAGI. This CDR3 is 15 amino acids long. CDR3 coding DNA: TGTGCCAGCAGTTACACTAGCGGGGGGGCAGATACGCAGTATTTT. It is translated as CASSYTSGGADTQYF.

This clonotype came up a few times. The V and J genes are TRBV2 and TRBJ2-7; D unresolved. Germline V gives CDR1 SNHLY, CDR2 FYNNEI. The CDR3 runs to 12 residues. The V end lost 5 bases, the J end lost 1 base, and 6 bases lay between the germline ends. CDR3 in amino acids: CASSYSSYEQYF. The CDR3 DNA reads TGTGCCAGCAGTTACAGTTCCTACGAGCAGTACTTC.

The rearrangement joins TRBV19 to TRBJ1-5; D remains unclear. Germline V gives CDR1 LNHDA, CDR2 SQIVND (reference sequence). This CDR3 contains 14 residues. V lost 5 bases, J lost 4 bases, and 12 bases lay in between. DNA of the CDR3: TGTGCCAGTAGTCCCGCACGGCTGAATCAGCCCCAGCATTTT. It codes for CASSPARLNQPQHF.

This clonotype was observed many times. This chain connects TRBV19 to TRBJ2-7; 8 bases are a match to TRBD2. V shed 5 bases and J 3 bases; nucleotides not matched to a gene: 12. The CDR3 is 16 amino acids. Germline assignment: CDR1 LNHDA and CDR2 SQIVND (reference sequence). In DNA, the CDR3 is TGTGCCAGTAGTCCCGGGAGGGGCGGACTGCTCTACGAGCAGTACTTC. This encodes CASSPGRGGLLYEQYF.

This clonotype was counted a few times. For the CDR3, the DNA is TGTGCCAGCAGCTCGTCATCGGACAGGGGATATGGCTACACCTTC. Amino acid sequence: CASSSSSDRGYGYTF. The chain employs TRBV7-2 and TRBJ1-2; 9 bases map to TRBD1. Germline V gene lookup returns CDR1 SGHTA and CDR2 FQGNSA. The CDR3 runs 15 residues. J was trimmed by 5 bases and V by 4 bases; bases with no gene match: 8.

This clonotype came up many times. The CDR3 nucleotides are TGTGCCAGCAGCCCTACAGGGATGTCTGGCTACACCTTC. Amino acid sequence: CASSPTGMSGYTF. The chain is built from TRBV5-4 and TRBJ1-2, with D perhaps TRBD1 (6 bases). Trimming removed 4 bases from V and 7 bases from J, with 14 bases in between. The germline gives CDR1 SGHNT, CDR2 YYREEE (reference sequence). The CDR3 contains 13 residues.

This chain links TRBV2 with TRBJ2-7; D is uncertain. V lost 4 bases and J lost 8, with 9 bases in between. The CDR3 runs to 11 residues. Germline V CDR1 and CDR2: SNHLY, FYNNEI. CDR3 loop: CASSAVRQQYF. Here the CDR3 DNA reads TGTGCCAGCAGTGCCGTCAGACAGCAGTACTTC.

The rearrangement uses TRBV11-2 and TRBJ2-7; 7 bases line up with TRBD1. Looked up from germline, CDR1 is SGHAT and CDR2 is FQNNGV. Trimming at V came to 5 bases and at J to 5 bases, leaving 9 bases not matched to a gene. The CDR3 is 14 amino acids. The CDR3 loop is CASSAGGRTHEQYF. CDR3 DNA: TGTGCCAGCAGCGCAGGGGGAAGGACCCACGAGCAGTACTTC.

The gene calls are TRBV30 and TRBJ2-1, with D perhaps matching TRBD1 (5 bases). Germline V gene lookup returns CDR1 GTSNPN and CDR2 SVGIG (reference sequence). The V and J ends lost 4 bases and 4 bases respectively, with 20 bases between them. The CDR3 loop spans 16 amino acids. CDR3 bases: TGTGCCTGGAACGCCCCGACAGTTCCAATTTACAATGAGCAGTTCTTC. Amino acid sequence: CAWNAPTVPIYNEQFF. The full variable domain, its missing parts supplied by reference TRBV30 and TRBJ2-1, is SQTIHQWPATLVQPVGSPLSLECTVEGTSNPNLYWYRQAAGRGLQLLFYSVGIGQISSEVPQNLSASRPQDRQFILSSKKLLLSDSGFYLCAWNAPTVPIYNEQFFGPGTRLTVL.

Comment on this clonotype: A much bigger clone sits one base away, suggesting this may be a read error. The gene calls are TRBV6-5 and TRBJ1-1; 9 nucleotides agree with TRBD1. The CDR3 is 15 amino acids. The V gene's germline CDR1 is MNHEY and CDR2 SVGAGI. The CDR3 DNA follows: TGTGTCAGCAGTTACCGTGGGACAGGGAGCACTGAAGCTTTCTTT. Its translation is CVSSYRGTGSTEAFF.

The V call is TRBV6-1, the J call TRBJ2-1, with D maybe TRBD1 (6 bases). This CDR3 region has 15 residues. V was pared by 8 bases and J by 1 base, with 15 bases between. CDR1 and CDR2 (germline): MNHNS, SASEGT. The CDR3 DNA follows: TGTGCCAGCGACCAACAGGGACGGTCCTACAATGAGCAGTTCTTC. This encodes CASDQQGRSYNEQFF.

This clonotype was detected a few times. The chain has TRBV2 and TRBJ1-1; D is possibly TRBD1 (5 bases). The CDR3 consists of 14 residues. Germline V gene data show CDR1 as SNHLY and CDR2 as FYNNEI. Deletions cut 1 base from V and 1 base from J, with 7 bases between. CDR3 sequence reads: CASSEVGENTEAFF. The DNA of the CDR3 is TGTGCCAGCAGTGAAGTGGGGGAGAACACTGAAGCTTTCTTT.

CDR3 sequence reads: CAIKGQGVYGYTF. For the CDR3, the DNA is TGTGCCATCAAGGGACAGGGTGTCTATGGCTACACCTTC. This chain connects TRBV10-3 to TRBJ1-2, with 9 bases fitting TRBD1. The CDR3 has 13 amino acids. V gave up 7 bases and J gave up 4 bases; unmatched junction bases: 4. The germline V gene has CDR1 ENHRY and CDR2 SYGVKD.

DNA of the CDR3: TGTGCCAGTAGTATCTCGCAGGGGAGCTACGAGCAGTACTTC. Translated, it gives CASSISQGSYEQYF. This chain links TRBV19 with TRBJ2-7, with D maybe TRBD1 (6 bases). There are 14 residues in the CDR3. V lost 3 bases and J lost 3, with 12 bases in between. Germline V gene sequence: CDR1 LNHDA, CDR2 SQIVND (reference sequence).

This clonotype was recorded at least ten times. This chain links TRBV20-1 with TRBJ1-2; the match to TRBD1 covers 7 bases. CDR1 and CDR2 from the germline V gene are DFQATT and SNEGSKA (reference sequence). The CDR3 is made up of 12 amino acids. CDR3 in amino acids: CSRDSLSYGYTF. DNA for the CDR3: TGCAGCAGGGACAGTCTATCCTATGGCTACACCTTC.

V usage is TRBV20-1 and J usage is TRBJ2-7; tentative D call: TRBD2 (6 bases). Germline V gene sequence: CDR1 DFQATT, CDR2 SNEGSKA (reference sequence). The CDR3 extends over 14 amino acids. Trimming cost V 4 bases and J 3 bases, with 16 bases left between them. CDR3 sequence (DNA): TGCAGTGCTATTCATCTGGGGGGTGTCTACGAGCAGTACTTC. It codes for CSAIHLGGVYEQYF.

The V gene is TRBV15, the J gene TRBJ2-7, with 8 bases lining up with TRBD1. Germline V lookup: CDR1 LNHNV, CDR2 YYDKDF (reference sequence). V was pared by 6 bases and J by 2 bases, with 9 bases of the junction left unmatched. The CDR3 contains 15 residues. The CDR3 region has the DNA TGTGCCACCAGGCACACCGGGACAGGAACCTACGAGCAGTACGTC. Translated, it gives CATRHTGTGTYEQYV.

The table lists this clonotype with a few counts. This chain uses TRBV20-1 with TRBJ1-6, with D perhaps TRBD1 (5 bases). Trimming shortened V by 0 bases and J by 10 bases, and 19 bases separated the two germline ends. The CDR3 loop spans 16 amino acids. Germline V lookup: CDR1 DFQATT, CDR2 SNEGSKA (reference sequence). CDR3 protein: CSARDAGVLGGSPLHF. The CDR3 region has the DNA TGCAGTGCTAGAGATGCCGGGGTCTTGGGGGGATCACCCCTCCACTTT.

This chain uses TRBV10-3 with TRBJ1-2; 9 positions match TRBD1. This CDR3 has 13 residues. J lost 3 bases, V lost 8 bases, and 4 bases had no gene match. Per germline, CDR1 ENHRY and CDR2 SYGVKD. CDR3 sequence: CAISDRGDYGYTF. The CDR3 DNA is TGTGCCATCTCGGACAGGGGTGACTATGGCTACACCTTC.

Within the sample, this clonotype is medium-sized. This chain joins TRBV19 and TRBJ1-1, with D unclear. This CDR3 comprises 14 residues. Germline V CDR1 and CDR2: LNHDA, SQIVND (reference sequence). V was shortened by 4 bases and J by 0 bases, with 9 bases between the two germline ends. The CDR3 DNA is TGTGCCAGTAGTAAAGGAGGGATGAACACTGAAGCTTTCTTT. It codes for CASSKGGMNTEAFF.